A selection of T cell receptor beta chains follows, all from one sample in a study of shared clonotypes between healthy human individuals. Libraries were prepared by immunoSEQ multiplex PCR; TCRdb keeps only in-frame clonotypes and omits some of them. Among some 2.4 million clones listed, roughly 93% were seen once. Sequenced material: naive CD4+ T cells from PBMCs. The receptor set was obtained from a man younger than 30 in good health. Some clones in this sample may be carry-over from other donors' samples. Each CDR3 is given with its conserved first and last residue. D genes are given only for firm matches. Clone size is shown for a subset of rows, as once, few, many or a class of expanded clone.

clone size	J gene	V gene	D gene	CDR3 protein	CDR3 DNA
-	TRBJ2-4	TRBV5-1	-	CASSLGLAPQNIQYF	TGCGCCAGCAGCTTAGGCCTAGCGCCACAAAACATTCAGTACTTC
-	TRBJ1-3	TRBV10-2	-	CASSERDRSGNTIYF	TGCGCCAGCAGTGAGAGGGACCGATCTGGAAACACCATATATTTT
-	TRBJ1-1	TRBV6-5	-	CASSYSVEGGTEAFF	TGTGCCAGCAGTTACTCGGTGGAAGGAGGCACTGAAGCTTTCTTT
-	TRBJ2-5	TRBV5-1	-	CASSLGQGGTQYF	TGCGCCAGCAGCTTGGGCCAGGGGGGGACCCAGTACTTC
-	TRBJ2-3	TRBV7-2	-	CASSPPSSSEHTDTQYF	TGTGCCAGCAGCCCCCCCTCTTCCAGCGAACACACAGATACGCAGTATTTT
-	TRBJ2-3	TRBV7-8	-	CASSPRGTDTQYF	TGTGCCAGCAGCCCCCGCGGCACAGATACGCAGTATTTT
-	TRBJ1-2	TRBV7-8	-	CASSTRSRANYGYTF	TGTGCCAGCAGCACTCGGTCGCGAGCTAACTATGGCTACACCTTC
-	TRBJ1-5	TRBV28	-	CASSWGASDQPQHF	TGTGCCAGCAGTTGGGGGGCATCGGATCAGCCCCAGCATTTT
-	TRBJ1-2	TRBV29-1	-	CSTGRLTPNYGYTF	TGCAGCACCGGCAGGCTAACTCCCAACTATGGCTACACCTTC
-	TRBJ2-7	TRBV6-5	-	CASTRTGGTYEQYF	TGTGCCAGCACTAGGACGGGTGGGACCTACGAGCAGTACTTC
-	TRBJ1-2	TRBV28	-	CASRDWTGVYGYTF	TGTGCCAGCAGGGATTGGACGGGAGTCTATGGCTACACCTTC
-	TRBJ2-7	TRBV10-3	-	CAISVGTYSYEQYF	TGTGCCATCAGTGTCGGGACTTACTCCTACGAGCAGTACTTC
-	TRBJ2-7	TRBV28	TRBD2	CASSFPGTSGRYEQYF	TGTGCCAGCAGTTTCCCCGGGACTAGCGGGAGATACGAGCAGTACTTC
-	TRBJ2-3	TRBV6-1	TRBD1	CAGMDRGRSTDTQYF	TGTGCCGGAATGGACAGGGGTCGTAGCACAGATACGCAGTATTTT
-	TRBJ2-2	TRBV30	TRBD2	CAWSQAGGTGELFF	TGTGCCTGGAGTCAAGCGGGAGGCACCGGGGAGCTGTTTTTT
-	TRBJ1-2	TRBV30	-	CAWRNTGVNYGYTF	TGTGCCTGGAGGAACACAGGAGTTAACTATGGCTACACCTTC
-	TRBJ1-2	TRBV29-1	TRBD1	CSVAGTGPRGYTF	TGCAGCGTTGCCGGGACAGGCCCACGGGGCTACACCTTC
-	TRBJ1-2	TRBV28	TRBD1	CASSFPPGTGTYGYTF	TGTGCCAGCAGTTTCCCCCCCGGGACAGGAACCTATGGCTACACCTTC
-	TRBJ2-5	TRBV5-1	-	CASSLKNPEETQYF	TGCGCCAGCAGCTTAAAGAACCCTGAAGAGACCCAGTACTTC
-	TRBJ2-2	TRBV7-3	-	CASSFSNTGELFF	TGTGCCAGCAGCTTCTCGAACACCGGGGAGCTGTTTTTT
-	TRBJ2-5	TRBV5-1	TRBD2	CASTDLTSGGGETQYF	TGCGCCAGCACCGATCTTACTAGCGGAGGAGGAGAGACCCAGTACTTC
-	TRBJ2-5	TRBV28	TRBD2	CASSPAGGAETQYF	TGTGCCAGCAGTCCAGCCGGGGGGGCGGAGACCCAGTACTTC
-	TRBJ2-2	TRBV7-6	-	CASSFGGFGELFF	TGTGCCAGCAGCTTTGGGGGCTTCGGGGAGCTGTTTTTT
-	TRBJ1-1	TRBV6-1	TRBD1	CASSEGSTGGRNEAFF	TGTGCCAGCAGTGAAGGTTCTACAGGGGGCAGAAATGAAGCTTTCTTT
-	TRBJ2-5	TRBV11-2	-	CASSPNRGLETQYF	TGTGCCAGCAGCCCGAACCGGGGGCTAGAGACCCAGTACTTC
-	TRBJ1-1	TRBV6-1	-	CASRLSMYEAFF	TGTGCCAGCAGGCTATCTATGTATGAAGCTTTCTTT
once	TRBJ2-5	TRBV6-5	-	CASSYGGQQETQYF	TGTGCCAGCAGTTACGGTGGACAACAAGAGACCCAGTACTTC
-	TRBJ1-5	TRBV19	TRBD1	CASRDGQGYSNQPQHF	TGTGCCAGTAGGGACGGACAGGGCTATAGCAATCAGCCCCAGCATTTT
-	TRBJ1-5	TRBV7-9	-	CASSLAPGGGNQPQHF	TGTGCCAGCAGCTTAGCACCCGGGGGAGGCAATCAGCCCCAGCATTTT
-	TRBJ1-1	TRBV5-1	-	CASSLVEGTEAFF	TGCGCCAGCAGCTTGGTGGAAGGCACTGAAGCTTTCTTT
-	TRBJ2-2	TRBV15	TRBD2	CATNDPAGGPGTGELFF	TGTGCCACCAACGATCCAGCGGGAGGGCCGGGGACCGGGGAGCTGTTTTTT
-	TRBJ1-2	TRBV5-1	TRBD1	CASSFGFGQASYGYTF	TGCGCCAGCAGCTTTGGGTTCGGACAGGCTTCCTATGGCTACACCTTC
-	TRBJ2-7	TRBV25-1	TRBD1	CASAPGTGIYEQYF	TGTGCCAGCGCCCCCGGGACAGGAATCTACGAGCAGTACTTC
-	TRBJ1-2	TRBV5-1	-	CASSAIITGRGALNTF	TGCGCCAGCAGCGCGATAATTACCGGACGAGGGGCGCTAAACACCTTC
-	TRBJ2-2	TRBV5-1	-	CASRSGLGTGELFF	TGCGCCAGCAGGAGCGGTCTAGGCACCGGGGAGCTGTTTTTT
-	TRBJ1-5	TRBV6-6	TRBD1	CASSYLGTGQNQPQHF	TGTGCCAGCAGTTATTTGGGGACAGGGCAGAATCAGCCCCAGCATTTT
-	TRBJ2-7	TRBV28	-	CASSQAGKAYEQYF	TGTGCCAGCAGTCAGGCGGGGAAGGCCTACGAGCAGTACTTC
-	TRBJ2-7	TRBV5-4	-	CASSLGTYYEQYF	TGTGCCAGCAGCCTAGGAACGTACTACGAGCAGTACTTC
-	TRBJ1-2	TRBV5-1	-	CASSLEVLSGYTF	TGCGCCAGCAGCTTGGAGGTTCTCTCGGGCTACACCTTC
once	TRBJ2-1	TRBV27	TRBD2	CASSFLTSGNYNEQFF	TGTGCCAGCAGTTTCCTGACTAGCGGGAACTACAATGAGCAGTTCTTC
-	TRBJ2-3	TRBV7-6	TRBD2	CASSLFYHKGVAGDGDTQYF	TGTGCCAGCAGCCTTTTCTACCACAAGGGGGTAGCGGGAGATGGGGATACGCAGTATTTT
-	TRBJ2-7	TRBV14	TRBD2	CASSQGGSGTFYEQYF	TGTGCCAGCAGCCAGGGGGGTAGCGGGACCTTCTACGAGCAGTACTTC
-	TRBJ1-6	TRBV28	TRBD1	CASRQGVGSPLHF	TGTGCCAGCAGGCAGGGGGTTGGTTCACCCCTCCACTTT
-	TRBJ2-7	TRBV11-2	-	CASSLSPSGLSYEQYF	TGTGCCAGCAGCTTGTCGCCCAGCGGGCTCTCCTACGAGCAGTACTTC
once	TRBJ1-1	TRBV6-6	TRBD1	CASTGDSNTEAFF	TGTGCCAGCACCGGGGACAGCAACACTGAAGCTTTCTTT
-	TRBJ2-5	TRBV30	TRBD1	CAWNRQGGETQYF	TGTGCCTGGAACCGACAGGGTGGGGAGACCCAGTACTTC
-	TRBJ1-2	TRBV28	-	CASSLRGGDPHYGYTF	TGTGCCAGCAGTTTAAGAGGGGGAGACCCCCATTATGGCTACACCTTC
-	TRBJ2-7	TRBV5-4	-	CASSLGGSEQYF	TGTGCCAGCAGCCTTGGGGGGTCCGAGCAGTACTTC
-	TRBJ1-2	TRBV6-5	-	CASTNPGTGGYTF	TGTGCCAGCACCAATCCAGGGACGGGTGGCTACACCTTC
-	TRBJ2-7	TRBV30	-	CAWSPSGRGSYEQYF	TGTGCCTGGAGTCCTAGTGGGCGCGGGTCTTACGAGCAGTACTTC
-	TRBJ2-1	TRBV20-1	TRBD2	CSVAGVHEQFF	TGCAGTGTAGCGGGAGTCCATGAGCAGTTCTTC
-	TRBJ2-2	TRBV29-1	-	CSTRRGQNTGELFF	TGCAGCACACGCAGGGGACAGAACACCGGGGAGCTGTTTTTT
-	TRBJ2-3	TRBV7-3	TRBD2	CASSPRLAGTPDTQYF	TGTGCCAGCAGCCCTAGACTAGCGGGAACCCCAGATACGCAGTATTTT
-	TRBJ1-5	TRBV5-6	TRBD1	CASSLFQGGYSNQPQHF	TGTGCCAGCAGCTTGTTTCAGGGGGGCTATAGCAATCAGCCCCAGCATTTT
-	TRBJ2-1	TRBV5-1	TRBD1	CASSAGQGGADEQFF	TGCGCCAGCAGCGCCGGACAGGGGGGTGCAGATGAGCAGTTCTTC
-	TRBJ1-1	TRBV28	-	CASSRPGRTEAFF	TGTGCCAGCAGTCGACCGGGTCGGACTGAAGCTTTCTTT
-	TRBJ2-1	TRBV7-3	TRBD1	CASSLDGTGSDEQFF	TGTGCCAGCAGCTTAGATGGGACAGGGAGTGATGAGCAGTTCTTC
-	TRBJ2-6	TRBV19	-	CASRGTPFSGANVLTF	TGTGCCAGTAGAGGAACCCCTTTCTCTGGGGCCAACGTCCTGACTTTC
-	TRBJ2-3	TRBV27	-	CASQDLRDTQYF	TGTGCCAGCCAGGACCTTAGGGATACGCAGTATTTT